A single sample gave rise to the 17 T cell receptor beta chains below, sequenced in a study of CD8 T cells in ankylosing spondylitis. MiXCR was run by TCRdb on the 5' RACE reads, yielding one entry per CDR3 protein. The table has approximately 350,000 distinct CDR3 sequences, over 12% seen once; the top ten hold less than 1.1%. Sequenced sample: blood, either unsorted or a sorted T cell fraction (not recorded which). These TCRs come from a male donor with ankylosing spondylitis or in good health (not recorded which).

The table lists this clonotype with a few counts. The CDR3, as DNA: TGTGCCATCAAGGGGACCAACAGCTCCTACGAGCAGTACTTC. This sequence encodes CAIKGTNSSYEQYF. The V call is TRBV10-3, the J call TRBJ2-7; tentatively, D is TRBD1 or TRBD2 (5 bases each). Trimming took off 7 bases at V and 0 bases at J, with 13 bases between the two ends. CDR3 length: 14 residues. CDR1 and CDR2 (germline): ENHRY, SYGVKD.

CDR3 nucleotides: TGCAGTGCTAGACAGACTTCCGCGAACACCGGGGAGCTGTTTTTT. This gives the protein CSARQTSANTGELFF. V and J are TRBV20-1 and TRBJ2-2; D is uncertain. The ends were cut back, 2 bases at V and 0 bases at J, with 10 bases in the middle. The germline gives CDR1 DFQATT, CDR2 SNEGSKA (reference sequence). This CDR3 spans 15 amino acids.

The CDR3 sequence: CASSAQGLSGNTIYF. The DNA for the CDR3 is TGTGCCAGCAGCGCCCAAGGCCTCTCTGGAAACACCATATATTTT. This chain uses TRBV9 with TRBJ1-3; D is undetermined. The germline gives CDR1 SGDLS, CDR2 YYNGEE. The V end was cut by 3 bases, the J end by 0 bases, with 10 bases between. The CDR3 is made up of 15 amino acids.

This clonotype was seen a handful of times. This chain's CDR3 is CASSLGPVPTGELFF. As DNA, the CDR3 is TGCGCCAGCAGCTTGGGCCCCGTTCCGACCGGGGAGCTGTTTTTT. This chain connects TRBV5-1 to TRBJ2-2, with D unclear. Germline-derived CDR1 and CDR2 are SGHRS and YFSETQ. The V and J ends lost 0 bases and 5 bases respectively, with 11 bases between them. This CDR3 region has 15 residues.

This clonotype was observed at least ten times. The chain couples TRBV12-3 or TRBV12-4 to TRBJ2-7, with TRBD2 matching 7 bases. J gave up 6 bases and V 2 bases, and 4 bases lay outside the gene matches. This CDR3 contains 13 residues. The CDR3 loop reads CASSLRLASEQYF. The CDR3 region has the DNA TGTGCCAGCAGTTTACGACTAGCCTCCGAGCAGTACTTC.

The genes are TRBV7-9 and TRBJ2-3, with 7 bases fitting TRBD1. Trimming at V came to 1 base and at J to 6 bases, leaving 4 bases not matched to a gene. CDR1 and CDR2 from the germline V gene are SEHNR and FQNEAQ (reference sequence). The CDR3 loop spans 14 amino acids. The CDR3 spells CASSLEGQFDTQYF. The DNA for the CDR3 is TGTGCCAGCAGCTTAGAGGGACAGTTTGATACGCAGTATTTT.

This clonotype was counted a few times. The chain uses TRBV5-1 and TRBJ1-1; D unresolved. V gave up 0 bases and J gave up 4 bases, with 10 bases separating them. The CDR3 loop spans 14 amino acids. Germline values: CDR1 SGHRS, CDR2 YFSETQ. CDR3 sequence reads: CASSLESWGTEAFF. The CDR3 DNA sequence: TGCGCCAGCAGCTTGGAGAGCTGGGGCACTGAAGCTTTCTTT.

Ten or more counts support this clonotype. V and J are TRBV29-1 and TRBJ2-4; D might be TRBD2 (5 bases). Germline CDR1 reads SQVTM; CDR2 reads ANQGSEA. Trimming stripped 3 bases from V and 0 bases from J, with 9 bases between. The CDR3 covers 14 residues. This CDR3 is CSVEGGLAKNIQYF. The DNA for the CDR3 is TGCAGCGTTGAGGGCGGACTAGCCAAAAACATTCAGTACTTC.

As concerns this clonotype: A much larger clone lies one base from this, so it may be a read error. The V call is TRBV28, the J call TRBJ2-7, with unresolved D. The V gene's germline CDR1 is MDHEN and CDR2 SYDVKM. Trimming took 5 bases from V and 2 from J, leaving 4 bases between them. The CDR3 runs 11 residues. The CDR3 nucleotides are TGTGCCAGCAGTGGGACCTACGAGCAGTACTTC. Its protein is CASSGTYEQYF. The full variable domain, with the rest looked up from reference TRBV28 and TRBJ2-7, is DVKVTQSSRYLVKRTGEKVFLECVQDMDHENMFWYRQDPGLGLRLIYFSYDVKMKEKGDIPEGYSVSREKKERFSLILESASTNQTSMYLCASSGTYEQYFGPGTRLTVT.

This sequence joins TRBV12-3 or TRBV12-4 and TRBJ2-5; 7 nucleotides match TRBD2. V trimming: 2 bases; J trimming: 5 bases; junction bases outside the gene matches: 5. This CDR3 has 14 amino acids. As DNA, the CDR3 is TGTGCCAGCAGTTTAATGGGGGGGAAGGAGACCCAGTACTTC. This sequence encodes CASSLMGGKETQYF.

This clonotype was observed a handful of times. This sequence joins TRBV10-3 and TRBJ1-1; D gene unclear. The germline CDR1 and CDR2 sequences are ENHRY and SYGVKD. The CDR3 has 15 amino acids. Trimming pared 3 bases from V and 2 bases from J, leaving 13 bases between. The CDR3 region has the DNA TGTGCCATCAGTGATCAACGTTGGCTTAACACTGAAGCTTTCTTT. Encoded protein: CAISDQRWLNTEAFF.

The chain joins TRBV27 to TRBJ2-6, with 11 nucleotides matching TRBD2. This CDR3 is 17 amino acids long. Germline values: CDR1 MNHEY, CDR2 SMNVEV (reference sequence). V was clipped by 6 bases and J by 3 bases; unmatched bases: 7. The CDR3 protein is CASSQTSGVRGANVLTF. The CDR3 DNA reads TGTGCCAGCAGCCAGACTAGCGGGGTCCGTGGGGCCAACGTCCTGACTTTC.

Worth noting for this clonotype: A junction end diverges from the germline sequence, so it may reflect a read error. The chain couples TRBV20-1 to TRBJ2-1; 11 bases align to TRBD2. The germline V gene has CDR1 DFQATT and CDR2 SNEGSKA (reference sequence). The CDR3 sequence is 15 residues long. The CDR3 reads CSVRPLAGGYNEQFF. The CDR3, as DNA: TGCAGTGTTAGACCTCTAGCGGGGGGCTACAATGAGCAGTTCTTC.

This clonotype has only a few counts. The chain couples TRBV3-1 to TRBJ2-7, with 7 bases that match TRBD1. This CDR3 is 16 amino acids long. Unmatched junction bases numbered 7, after V lost 0 bases and J lost 2 bases. Germline loops: CDR1 LGHDT, CDR2 YNNKEL (reference sequence). CDR3 protein: CASSQDGTAAAYEQYF. The CDR3, as DNA: TGTGCCAGCAGCCAAGATGGGACAGCTGCAGCCTACGAGCAGTACTTC.

This clonotype appeared many times. V and J are TRBV20-1 and TRBJ1-5, with 8 bases lining up with TRBD1. CDR1 is DFQATT, CDR2 SNEGSKA, per germline (reference sequence). The CDR3 extends over 14 amino acids. The V gene end was trimmed by 6 bases and the J gene end by 0 bases; junction bases not matched to a gene: 4. The CDR3, as DNA: TGCAGTGCGTGGACAGGGTATAGCAATCAGCCCCAGCATTTT. It specifies CSAWTGYSNQPQHF.

This clonotype was recorded a few times. The rearrangement joins TRBV2 to TRBJ1-1; no reliable D call. CDR1 and CDR2 from the germline V gene are SNHLY and FYNNEI. The CDR3 extends over 12 amino acids. Deletions cut 6 bases from V and 6 bases from J, with 11 bases between. CDR3 amino acids: CASRKQYSEAFF. The CDR3 nucleotides read TGTGCCAGCAGAAAGCAATACTCTGAAGCTTTCTTT.

This clonotype was observed at least ten times. The chain employs TRBV3-1 and TRBJ2-5; D gene ambiguous. With 1 base removed from V and 1 base from J, the gap between germline ends came to 4 bases. Germline V CDR1 and CDR2: LGHDT, YNNKEL (reference sequence). The CDR3 length is 13 residues. The CDR3 region is CASSQGSQETQYF. The DNA for the CDR3 is TGTGCCAGCAGCCAAGGCAGCCAAGAGACCCAGTACTTC.